Each of the 26 T cell receptor beta chains below was sequenced from the same sample in a study of molecular identifiers for immune sequencing clone quantification. TCRdb recomputed calls from the PCR reads with MiXCR, one row per CDR3 protein. The repertoire holds about 640,000 distinct CDR3 sequences, roughly 21% seen once, with roughly 0.83% in the top ten. Input material: naive CD8+ T cells from blood, with Jurkat cell RNA spiked in. Indicated subset: FACS-sorted CD8+CD4-CCR7+CD45RA+ naive T cells. Receptor source: a human donor in good health. Some libraries in this study had Jurkat cell RNA spiked in.

This clonotype has ten or more counts. This chain uses TRBV19 with TRBJ2-3; D uncertain. This CDR3 comprises 11 residues. The V end lost 5 bases, the J end lost 7 bases, and 7 bases lay between the germline ends. The germline V gene encodes CDR1 LNHDA and CDR2 SQIVND (reference sequence). CDR3 sequence reads: CASSYANTQYF. CDR3 nucleotide sequence: TGTGCCAGTAGTTATGCAAATACGCAGTATTTT.

This clonotype showed up many times. The rearrangement joins TRBV6-2 or TRBV6-3 to TRBJ2-5; 10 bases are shared with TRBD2. The J segment lost 2 bases and the V segment lost 6 bases, leaving 6 bases of the junction unmatched. The CDR3 has 15 residues. Per germline, CDR1 MNHEY and CDR2 SVGEGT. This chain's CDR3 is CASRVAGGDQETQYF. Here the CDR3 DNA reads TGTGCCAGCAGAGTAGCGGGGGGTGATCAAGAGACCCAGTACTTC.

This clonotype was seen a few times. The chain uses TRBV19 and TRBJ2-3; 8 nucleotides agree with TRBD1. V trimming: 3 bases; J trimming: 4 bases; junction bases outside the gene matches: 6. Germline loops: CDR1 LNHDA, CDR2 SQIVND (reference sequence). The CDR3 has 15 residues. CDR3 sequence reads: CASSMLQGVSDTQYF. The CDR3 region has the DNA TGTGCCAGTAGTATGTTACAGGGGGTGTCAGATACGCAGTATTTT.

The chain has TRBV4-1 and TRBJ2-7; 9 positions agree with TRBD1. The CDR3 is 13 amino acids. The J segment lost 10 bases and the V segment lost 2 bases, leaving 6 bases of the junction unmatched. Per the germline V gene, CDR1 is MGHRA and CDR2 is YSYEKL. The CDR3 loop reads CASSQQQGAGQYF. In DNA form, the CDR3 reads TGCGCCAGCAGCCAACAACAGGGGGCTGGACAGTACTTC.

The chain couples TRBV12-3 or TRBV12-4 to TRBJ2-5, with D perhaps TRBD1 or TRBD2 (5 bases each). Between the trimmed V and J ends, which lost 3 bases and 5 bases, there was a span of 13 bases. This CDR3 is 14 amino acids long. The DNA for the CDR3 is TGTGCCAGCAGTTTTGGGGGTCCGGGGGAGACCCAGTACTTC. This encodes CASSFGGPGETQYF.

The chain uses TRBV27 and TRBJ2-5, with a weak D call TRBD1 (5 bases). Between the trimmed V and J ends, which lost 6 bases and 2 bases, there was a span of 22 bases. In germline, CDR1 is MNHEY, CDR2 SMNVEV (reference sequence). There are 17 residues in the CDR3. CDR3 protein: CASRETGPLGPQETQYF. CDR3 coding DNA: TGTGCCAGCAGGGAGACTGGACCCCTGGGGCCTCAAGAGACCCAGTACTTC.

This clonotype was observed many times. The V call is TRBV11-2, the J call TRBJ2-7; 8 bases align to TRBD2. The V gene's germline CDR1 is SGHAT and CDR2 FQNNGV. The CDR3 is made up of 14 amino acids. V shed 11 bases and J 2 bases; nucleotides not matched to a gene: 11. CDR3 DNA sequence: TGTGCCCCCCGAGGAGAGCGGGGGACCTACGAGCAGTACTTC. Protein product: CAPRGERGTYEQYF. The full variable domain, completed using reference TRBV11-2 and TRBJ2-7, is EAGVAQSPRYKIIEKRQSVAFWCNPISGHATLYWYQQILGQGPKLLIQFQNNGVVDDSQLPKDRFSAERLKGVDSTLKIQPAKLEDSAVYLCAPRGERGTYEQYFGPGTRLTVT.

This clonotype has at least ten counts. The V gene is TRBV4-3, the J gene TRBJ1-6; D remains ambiguous. The germline CDR1 and CDR2 sequences are LGHNA and YSLEER. The CDR3 has 13 amino acids. Trimming cost V 0 bases and J 8 bases, with 5 bases left between them. The CDR3 is CASSQDLDSPLHF. The CDR3 nucleotides are TGCGCCAGCAGCCAAGATCTTGATTCACCCCTCCACTTT.

This clonotype occurred many times. The chain recombines TRBV20-1 with TRBJ1-1, with D unclear. CDR1 and CDR2 (germline): DFQATT, SNEGSKA (reference sequence). Trimming cost V 3 bases and J 4 bases, with 12 bases left between them. The CDR3 loop spans 13 amino acids. CDR3 sequence: CSARLAGSTEAFF. CDR3 nucleotides: TGCAGTGCTAGGCTAGCGGGGAGCACTGAAGCTTTCTTT.

In this sample, this clonotype turned up many times. The chain combines TRBV29-1 with TRBJ2-7, with D possibly called TRBD1 or TRBD2 (6 bases each). Trimming stripped 7 bases from V and 3 bases from J, with 16 bases between. The germline V gene has CDR1 SQVTM and CDR2 ANQGSEA. The CDR3 runs 13 residues. For the CDR3, the DNA is TGCAGCGCCGCGGAGGGGGAAAGCTACGAGCAGTACTTC. Protein sequence: CSAAEGESYEQYF.

There are many counts of this clonotype. The chain has TRBV5-1 and TRBJ2-7, with TRBD1 as a possible D gene (6 bases). CDR1 SGHRS and CDR2 YFSETQ come from the germline V gene. The CDR3 is made up of 16 amino acids. Trimming cost V 0 bases and J 1 base, with 14 bases left between them. The CDR3: CASSLGTARKSYEQYF. The CDR3 DNA reads as TGCGCCAGCAGCTTGGGGACAGCCAGAAAGTCCTACGAGCAGTACTTC.

CDR3 DNA: TGTGCCAGCGAAGGGACAGGGAACAACGAGCAGTACTTC. Protein: CASEGTGNNEQYF. The V call is TRBV2, the J call TRBJ2-7; TRBD1 matches at 9 bases. This CDR3 spans 13 amino acids. After removal of 8 bases from V and 5 bases from J, the junction contained 7 bases not matched to a gene. The V gene's germline CDR1 is SNHLY and CDR2 FYNNEI.

The chain employs TRBV7-9 and TRBJ2-7; D ambiguous. The V gene's germline CDR1 is SEHNR and CDR2 FQNEAQ (reference sequence). Deletions cut 5 bases from V and 3 bases from J, with 14 bases between. This CDR3 contains 14 residues. Here the CDR3 reads CASSTPGSSYEQYF. The CDR3 nucleotides read TGTGCCAGCAGCACGCCCGGGTCCAGCTACGAGCAGTACTTC.

This clonotype came up many times. The J gene is TRBJ1-5, the V gene TRBV29-1; unclear D gene. The CDR3 extends over 13 amino acids. V gave up 3 bases and J gave up 1 base, with 7 bases separating them. In germline, CDR1 is SQVTM, CDR2 ANQGSEA. CDR3 in amino acids: CSVEQGSNQPQHF. The CDR3 nucleotides are TGCAGCGTTGAGCAAGGAAGCAATCAGCCCCAGCATTTT.

This sequence joins TRBV19 and TRBJ2-3, with 7 nucleotides matching TRBD2. The germline gives CDR1 LNHDA, CDR2 SQIVND (reference sequence). The CDR3 totals 14 residues. With V trimmed by 5 bases and J by 6 bases, 8 bases remained unmatched. The CDR3: CASSGPAGFDTQYF. CDR3 nucleotide sequence: TGTGCCAGTAGTGGCCCAGCGGGATTTGATACGCAGTATTTT.

The sample holds many counts of this clonotype. The rearrangement uses TRBV7-9 and TRBJ2-7; the D is unclear. Germline CDR1 is SEHNR and CDR2 is FQNEAQ (reference sequence). This CDR3 region has 12 residues. The V gene lost 4 bases and the J gene lost 3 bases, with 7 bases spanning the gap. The CDR3 region is CASSSVGYEQYF. CDR3 nucleotides: TGTGCCAGCAGCTCAGTCGGCTACGAGCAGTACTTC.

This clonotype was counted only a few times. The genes are TRBV20-1 and TRBJ2-7; the match to TRBD1 covers 9 bases. V lost 2 bases, J lost 3 bases, and 5 bases stayed unmatched. Germline lookup yields CDR1 DFQATT and CDR2 SNEGSKA (reference sequence). CDR3 length: 14 amino acids. The CDR3 region is CSARPGQGFYEQYF. The CDR3 DNA reads TGCAGTGCTAGACCGGGACAGGGTTTCTACGAGCAGTACTTC.

In regard to this clonotype: This may be a read error: a much more frequent sequence differs by one nucleotide. The chain has TRBV29-1 and TRBJ1-1; D is perhaps TRBD1 (6 bases). The CDR3 loop spans 13 amino acids. The V gene's germline CDR1 is SQVTM and CDR2 ANQGSEA. V was pared by 1 base and J by 6 bases, with 12 bases between. CDR3 coding DNA: TGCAGCGTTGAAGGCCCGAGGGGGGCTGAAGCTTTCTTT. This codes for CSVEGPRGAEAFF.

The V call is TRBV6-2 or TRBV6-3, the J call TRBJ2-3; weak D call: TRBD1 (6 bases). The CDR3 extends over 15 amino acids. The V end was cut by 8 bases, the J end by 1 base, with 16 bases between. The germline V gene has CDR1 MNHEY and CDR2 SVGEGT. The CDR3 sequence is CASLHTWGRTDTQYF. CDR3 sequence (DNA): TGTGCCAGCCTTCATACCTGGGGGCGCACAGATACGCAGTATTTT.

This clonotype was seen a handful of times. J is TRBJ2-6 and V is TRBV7-9; TRBD2 is a possible D gene (6 bases). CDR1 and CDR2 from the germline V gene are SEHNR and FQNEAQ (reference sequence). This CDR3 has 17 residues. V dropped 2 bases and J dropped 0 bases, with 11 bases sitting between them. For the CDR3, the DNA is TGTGCCAGCAGCTTATCCCGGGGGAGCTCTGGGGCCAACGTCCTGACTTTC. This codes for CASSLSRGSSGANVLTF.

This clonotype was recorded at least ten times. The chain uses TRBV20-1 and TRBJ1-6; D is unclear. Germline values: CDR1 DFQATT, CDR2 SNEGSKA (reference sequence). The CDR3 spans 18 residues. V lost 4 bases and J lost 1, with 20 bases in between. CDR3 nucleotide sequence: TGCAGTGCTAATCCTCCGATAAAGGGTGGGTCCTATAATTCACCCCTCCACTTT. It translates to CSANPPIKGGSYNSPLHF.

As to this clonotype: Likely a read error: the CDR3 ends without its conserved phenylalanine or tryptophan. Because the CDR3's place on the DNA is in doubt, the DNA is left out and the CDR3 is given as listed by TCRdb. The chain recombines TRBV12-3 or TRBV12-4 with TRBJ2-3; TRBD2 reflects the table's D call only, with no check against the DNA. The CDR3 spans 17 residues, counting both ends. CDR3 residues: CASSNPRQAGGPDTRYY.

This clonotype has just a few counts. The chain couples TRBV27 to TRBJ1-6; the D is unclear. With 10 bases removed from V and 10 bases from J, the gap between germline ends came to 14 bases. The germline V gene has CDR1 MNHEY and CDR2 SMNVEV (reference sequence). The CDR3 totals 12 residues. CDR3 DNA: TGTGCCACCAAAAAAATCCACTCACCCCTCCACTTT. It encodes CATKKIHSPLHF.

The V and J genes are TRBV27 and TRBJ1-2, with 10 positions matching TRBD1. The CDR3 consists of 15 residues. Per germline, CDR1 MNHEY and CDR2 SMNVEV (reference sequence). Trimming at V came to 5 bases and at J to 7 bases, leaving 10 bases not matched to a gene. CDR3 amino acids: CASSPRGQGSCGYTF. The DNA of the CDR3 is TGTGCCAGCAGTCCCAGGGGACAGGGGAGCTGTGGCTACACCTTC.

This clonotype was counted at least ten times. The chain uses TRBV30 and TRBJ2-7, with 8 bases matching TRBD2. This CDR3 spans 14 amino acids. Germline CDR1 and CDR2: GTSNPN and SVGIG (reference sequence). V shed 1 base, J shed 3 bases, and the junction held 5 bases outside the gene matches. DNA of the CDR3: TGTGCCTGGAGTGGTCGGGGGGGAAACTACGAGCAGTACTTC. The encoded protein is CAWSGRGGNYEQYF.

This clonotype was picked up many times. The chain is built from TRBV29-1 and TRBJ2-7; no clear D. The V and J ends lost 5 bases and 5 bases respectively, with 13 bases between them. In germline, CDR1 is SQVTM, CDR2 ANQGSEA. The CDR3 covers 12 residues. DNA of the CDR3: TGCAGCGTTATTGTAGGGTTACACGAGCAGTACTTC. The encoded protein is CSVIVGLHEQYF.